In its sample, the clone carrying this T cell receptor (beta chain) was seen once. The antigen is unknown. The protocol was immunoSEQ multiplex PCR, while the TCRdb copy is restricted to in-frame clones and leaves out a portion. The sample comprises 130,000 to 150,000 clones, approximately 94% of which are singletons, and approximately 2% rests with the top ten. These data are taken from a study of T cell responses to AZD1222 COVID-19 vaccine. General observations from the study: Two AZD1222 administrations were followed by greater Spike-specific TCR breadth and depth. Epitopes outside B.1.351 and B.1.1.7 mutated regions reportedly drew nearly half of spike TCRs. Most donors were white British and more were female, and clonal diversity was possibly underestimated. Repertoires in all cases were sampled only once the peak T cell response had passed.

The V end lost 9 bases, the J end lost 2 bases, and 17 bases lay between the germline ends. This CDR3 is built from 15 residues. CDR1 is LNHDA and CDR2 is SQIVND in the germline V gene (reference sequence). This receptor was identified in an adult in good health. The source was peripheral blood, collected on day 0 of AZD1222 vaccination. The chain has TRBV19 and TRBJ1-3; tentatively, D is TRBD1 (5 bases). CDR3 coding DNA: TGTGCCAGCCGGACAACTACTCATCCTGGAAACACCATATATTTT. Its protein product is CASRTTTHPGNTIYF.